This T cell receptor beta chain originates from a study of identical twins. Study findings and constraints: Abundant beta clonotypes from cord blood had fewer insertions, unlike memory repertoires, which showed none. The conclusions drew on cross-sectional statistical analysis instead of tracking the same donors.

Carrying unique molecular identifiers, the cDNA also gained a universal primer site through template switching. TCRdb independently ran MiXCR on the 5' RACE reads; one entry per CDR3 protein. Of a few hundred thousand distinct CDR3 sequences in the sample, roughly 8% were seen once. CDR3 size: 13 residues. Germline CDR1 and CDR2: KGHDR and SFDVKD. The germline V and J ends were trimmed by 4 bases and 9 bases, with 12 bases remaining between them. To note about this clonotype: Its antigen is unknown.

This same sample was also taken into another study, of yellow fever vaccine responses in identical twins.

The sample was CD8+ T cells sorted from blood. The sequence derives from a young woman in good health. The V gene is TRBV24-1, the J gene TRBJ2-1; unclear D gene. The CDR3 loop is CATSESRYFEQFF. CDR3 in DNA: TGTGCCACCAGTGAGTCCAGGTACTTTGAGCAGTTCTTC.